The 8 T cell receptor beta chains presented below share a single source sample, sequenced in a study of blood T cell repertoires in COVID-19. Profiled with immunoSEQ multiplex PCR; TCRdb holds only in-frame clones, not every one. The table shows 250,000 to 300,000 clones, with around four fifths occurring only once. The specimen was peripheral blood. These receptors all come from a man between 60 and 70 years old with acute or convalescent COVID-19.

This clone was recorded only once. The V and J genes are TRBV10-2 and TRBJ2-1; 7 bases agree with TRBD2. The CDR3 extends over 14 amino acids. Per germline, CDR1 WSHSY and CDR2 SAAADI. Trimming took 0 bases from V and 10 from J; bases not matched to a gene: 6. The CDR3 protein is CASSESGERGEQFF. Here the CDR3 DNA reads TGCGCCAGCAGTGAGTCGGGGGAGCGGGGAGAGCAGTTCTTC.

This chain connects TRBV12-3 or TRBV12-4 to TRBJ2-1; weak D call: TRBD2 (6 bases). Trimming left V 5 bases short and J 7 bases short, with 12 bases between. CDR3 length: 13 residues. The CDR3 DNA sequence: TGTGCCAGCAGTCACCGGGACTCGAATGAGCAGTTCTTC. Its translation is CASSHRDSNEQFF.

In DNA, the CDR3 is TGTGCCAGCAGTGACCGCAGGGTTGGCGAGCAGTACTTC. Protein: CASSDRRVGEQYF. The V call is TRBV25-1, the J call TRBJ2-7, with a weak D call TRBD1 (5 bases). The V gene lost 3 bases and the J gene lost 6 bases, with 12 bases spanning the gap. Per germline, CDR1 MGHDK and CDR2 SYGVNS. The CDR3 loop spans 13 amino acids.

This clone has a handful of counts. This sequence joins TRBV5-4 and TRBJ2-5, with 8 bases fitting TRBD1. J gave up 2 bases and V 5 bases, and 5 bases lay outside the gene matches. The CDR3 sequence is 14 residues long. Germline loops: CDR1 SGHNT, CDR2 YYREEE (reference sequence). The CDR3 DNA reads TGTGCCAGCAGAAGACAGGGGAGGCAAGAGACCCAGTACTTC. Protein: CASRRQGRQETQYF.

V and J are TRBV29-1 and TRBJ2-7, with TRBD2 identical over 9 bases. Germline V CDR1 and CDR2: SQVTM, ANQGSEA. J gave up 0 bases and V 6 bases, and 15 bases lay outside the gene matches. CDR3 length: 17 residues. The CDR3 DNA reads TGCAGCGTCGTCAAAGGGAGGAGTAGCGGGAGCTCCTACGAGCAGTACTTC. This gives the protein CSVVKGRSSGSSYEQYF.

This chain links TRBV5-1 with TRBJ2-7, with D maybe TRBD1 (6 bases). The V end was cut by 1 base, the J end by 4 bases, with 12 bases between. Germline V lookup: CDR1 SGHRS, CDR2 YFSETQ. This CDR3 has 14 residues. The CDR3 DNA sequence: TGCGCCAGCAGCTTGAACAGGGCTCTATACGAGCAGTACTTC. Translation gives CASSLNRALYEQYF.

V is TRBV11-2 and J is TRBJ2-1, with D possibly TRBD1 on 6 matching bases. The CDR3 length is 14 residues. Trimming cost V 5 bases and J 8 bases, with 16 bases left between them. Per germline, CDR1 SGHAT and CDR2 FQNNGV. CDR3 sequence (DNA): TGTGCCAGCAGCCGCCGCAGGGGACGGGATGAGCAGTTCTTC. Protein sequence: CASSRRRGRDEQFF.

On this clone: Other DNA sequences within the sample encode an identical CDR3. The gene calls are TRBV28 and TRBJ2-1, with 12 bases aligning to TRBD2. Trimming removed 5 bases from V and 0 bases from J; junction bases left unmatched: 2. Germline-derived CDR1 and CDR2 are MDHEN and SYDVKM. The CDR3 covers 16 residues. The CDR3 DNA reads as TGTGCCAGCAGTGAGACTAGCGGGAGCTCCTACAATGAGCAGTTCTTC. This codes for CASSETSGSSYNEQFF.